The 28 T cell receptor beta chains reported below all come from one sample, sequenced in a study of cytomegalovirus exposure and HLA in healthy donors (dated 2017 in TCRdb). Libraries were built with the immunoSEQ multiplex PCR assay. For the multiplex PCR, a mixture combining 60 forward primers for TCR Vbeta segments and 13 reverse primers for TCR Jbeta segments was used. TCRdb took over this immuneACCESS table, retaining in-frame rearrangements with V and J assigned. Such tables are incomplete; in checked studies, under half of the missing clones stem from an unresolved V gene, and the remainder is unexplained. The sample records about 140,000 clones, around three quarters of which are singletons. Clones ranked in the top ten supply roughly 2.4% of the sample. The sequenced sample consisted of PBMCs. The receptor source for this set is a woman under 30 in good health and CMV-seropositive.

V is TRBV28 and J is TRBJ1-1; D is undetermined. Deletions cut 3 bases from V and 1 base from J, with 15 bases between. Germline V CDR1 and CDR2: MDHEN, SYDVKM. CDR3 length equals 16 residues. The CDR3 nucleotides read TGTGCCAGCAGTTTTTCGCCGGGAAAGAGGAACACTGAAGCTTTCTTT. Translation gives CASSFSPGKRNTEAFF.

Only one count was recorded for this clone. This chain joins TRBV4-1 and TRBJ2-5; 8 bases align to TRBD1. The CDR3 is made up of 13 amino acids. CDR1 is MGHRA, CDR2 YSYEKL, per germline. The V and J ends lost 4 bases and 3 bases, in that order; junction bases with no gene match: 1. CDR3 nucleotides: TGCGCCAGCAGCCGGGGACAGGAAGAGACCCAGTACTTC. It is translated as CASSRGQEETQYF.

The J gene is TRBJ2-5, the V gene TRBV2; 12 bases align to TRBD2. CDR1 and CDR2 (germline): SNHLY, FYNNEI. J was trimmed by 5 bases and V by 6 bases; bases with no gene match: 7. The CDR3 is 15 residues long. The CDR3 DNA is TGTGCCAGCAGGGGTCTAGCGGGGGGGCCGGAGACCCAGTACTTC. Protein sequence: CASRGLAGGPETQYF.

V and J are TRBV7-9 and TRBJ2-1; 14 bases map to TRBD2. Germline assignment: CDR1 SEHNR and CDR2 FQNEAQ (reference sequence). The CDR3 contains 17 residues. Trimming at V came to 3 bases and at J to 2 bases, leaving 3 bases not matched to a gene. The CDR3 here is CASSLGTSGGAYNEQFF. The DNA of the CDR3 is TGTGCCAGCAGCTTGGGGACTAGCGGGGGCGCCTACAATGAGCAGTTCTTC.

This rearrangement joins TRBV19 to TRBJ2-2, with 11 bases aligning to TRBD1. J lost 6 bases, V lost 7 bases, and 4 bases had no gene match. The CDR3 is 14 residues long. The germline V gene encodes CDR1 LNHDA and CDR2 SQIVND (reference sequence). The chain's CDR3 is CASIRTGGSGELFF. The CDR3 DNA reads as TGTGCCAGTATTCGGACAGGGGGCTCCGGGGAGCTGTTTTTT.

The sample holds a few counts of this clone. The chain couples TRBV28 to TRBJ1-4; D is unresolved. Germline V CDR1 and CDR2: MDHEN, SYDVKM. The CDR3 contains 15 residues. The V gene lost 2 bases and the J gene lost 3 bases, with 10 bases spanning the gap. CDR3 sequence: CASSLDSWANEKLFF. CDR3 coding DNA: TGTGCCAGCAGTTTAGACTCCTGGGCTAATGAAAAACTGTTTTTT. Full variable domain (rest looked up from reference TRBV28 and TRBJ1-4): DVKVTQSSRYLVKRTGEKVFLECVQDMDHENMFWYRQDPGLGLRLIYFSYDVKMKEKGDIPEGYSVSREKKERFSLILESASTNQTSMYLCASSLDSWANEKLFFGSGTQLSVL.

The gene calls are TRBV7-8 and TRBJ1-1; 8 nucleotides agree with TRBD1. CDR1 SGHVS and CDR2 FQNEAQ come from the germline V gene. Unmatched junction bases numbered 8, after V lost 5 bases and J lost 3 bases. The CDR3 covers 15 residues. The CDR3 DNA is TGTGCCAGCAGCCCCCCCCTACAGGGGGACACTGAAGCTTTCTTT. Translated, it gives CASSPPLQGDTEAFF.

The chain links TRBV5-6 to TRBJ1-4; D might be TRBD1 (5 bases). Per germline, CDR1 SGHDT and CDR2 YYEEEE. This CDR3 spans 14 amino acids. V gave up 5 bases and J gave up 6 bases, with 14 bases separating them. CDR3 region: CASSRTATDEKLFF. Here the CDR3 DNA reads TGTGCCAGCAGTCGTACCGCGACAGATGAAAAACTGTTTTTT.

The chain combines TRBV19 with TRBJ2-2, with D possibly matching TRBD2 (6 bases). Trimming took off 3 bases at V and 9 bases at J, with 11 bases between the two ends. Germline lookup yields CDR1 LNHDA and CDR2 SQIVND (reference sequence). The CDR3 length is 13 residues. The CDR3 coding sequence is TGTGCCAGTAGTATGAGGAGGGAAAGGGAGCTGTTTTTT. Encoded protein: CASSMRRERELFF.

This chain joins TRBV9 and TRBJ2-1, with 10 bases lining up with TRBD2. Germline CDR1 is SGDLS and CDR2 is YYNGEE. The CDR3 has 16 residues. V trimming: 3 bases; J trimming: 4 bases; junction bases outside the gene matches: 7. As DNA, the CDR3 is TGTGCCAGCAGCGGCTTAGCGGGGGGTCAATACAATGAGCAGTTCTTC. Its protein is CASSGLAGGQYNEQFF.

This clone turned up a few times. The chain couples TRBV19 to TRBJ1-4; 7 bases agree with TRBD1. Germline V gene lookup returns CDR1 LNHDA and CDR2 SQIVND (reference sequence). The V segment lost 1 base and the J segment 3 bases; nucleotides outside the gene matches: 2. This CDR3 region has 15 residues. The chain's CDR3 is CASSIGDSSNEKLFF. CDR3 nucleotide sequence: TGTGCCAGTAGTATAGGGGACAGCTCTAATGAAAAACTGTTTTTT.

The chain links TRBV10-3 to TRBJ2-1; 9 bases line up with TRBD2. CDR3 length: 20 residues. Unmatched junction bases numbered 20, after V lost 6 bases and J lost 2 bases. Per the germline V gene, CDR1 is ENHRY and CDR2 is SYGVKD. CDR3 DNA sequence: TGTGCCATCAGACAAGGTGGGGCAAGAGGGGCGGGGGGGCCCTACAATGAGCAGTTCTTC. Translating gives CAIRQGGARGAGGPYNEQFF.

Here the CDR3 DNA reads TGCAGCGTTGTTGGTCGAGCGGGGGAGACCCAGTACTTC. As protein: CSVVGRAGETQYF. The chain recombines TRBV29-1 with TRBJ2-5; 7 nucleotides match TRBD2. The CDR3 consists of 13 residues. Germline V gene sequence: CDR1 SQVTM, CDR2 ANQGSEA. The V and J ends lost 4 bases and 5 bases, in that order; junction bases with no gene match: 7. The full variable domain, completed using reference TRBV29-1 and TRBJ2-5, is SAVISQKPSRDICQRGTSLTIQCQVDSQVTMMFWYRQQPGQSLTLIATANQGSEATYESGFVIDKFPISRPNLTFSTLTVSNMSPEDSSIYLCSVVGRAGETQYFGPGTRLLVL.

The chain uses TRBV19 and TRBJ2-7; 8 bases align to TRBD1. The CDR3 is 13 amino acids. Trimming at V came to 9 bases and at J to 2 bases, leaving 6 bases not matched to a gene. The germline V gene has CDR1 LNHDA and CDR2 SQIVND (reference sequence). CDR3 residues: CASRQGSTYEQYF. The DNA for the CDR3 is TGTGCCAGCAGACAGGGGTCAACCTACGAGCAGTACTTC.

This chain joins TRBV27 and TRBJ2-7; tentative D call: TRBD2 (5 bases). This CDR3 contains 14 residues. V lost 8 bases, J lost 7 bases, and 21 bases lay in between. Germline CDR1 MNHEY, CDR2 SMNVEV (reference sequence). CDR3 nucleotide sequence: TGTGCCAGCGTCGGCCACGGACTTAGGCGGGAGCAGTACTTC. Encoded protein: CASVGHGLRREQYF.

The J gene is TRBJ2-7, the V gene TRBV5-1; TRBD2 aligns across 8 bases. Germline trimming cut 7 bases from V and 7 bases from J; bases unmatched to any gene: 10. The length of the CDR3 is 13 residues. Germline V gene lookup returns CDR1 SGHRS and CDR2 YFSETQ. The CDR3 coding sequence is TGCGCCAGCTCGGGGGGGCCCCCTTGGGAGCAGTACTTC. Its translation: CASSGGPPWEQYF. Complete variable domain (other parts from reference TRBV5-1 and TRBJ2-7): KAGVTQTPRYLIKTRGQQVTLSCSPISGHRSVSWYQQTPGQGLQFLFEYFSETQRNKGNFPGRFSGRQFSNSRSEMNVSTLELGDSALYLCASSGGPPWEQYFGPGTRLTVT.

The rearrangement uses TRBV10-3 and TRBJ2-3, with 9 bases that match TRBD2. With V trimmed by 7 bases and J by 0 bases, 20 bases remained unmatched. CDR3 length equals 20 residues. The germline gives CDR1 ENHRY, CDR2 SYGVKD. The CDR3: CAITVLGGGGVTTSTDTQYF. In nucleotides, the CDR3 is TGTGCCATCACGGTCTTGGGTGGCGGGGGGGTGACCACTAGCACAGATACGCAGTATTTT.

The J gene is TRBJ1-3, the V gene TRBV5-6; no firm D call. Trimming cost V 0 bases and J 0 bases, with 7 bases left between them. Germline CDR1 and CDR2: SGHDT and YYEEEE. The length of the CDR3 is 15 residues. In DNA, the CDR3 is TGTGCCAGCAGCTTGGGCAGGATCTCTGGAAACACCATATATTTT. Its translation: CASSLGRISGNTIYF. The whole variable domain, remainder taken from reference TRBV5-6 and TRBJ1-3, is DAGVTQSPTHLIKTRGQQVTLRCSPKSGHDTVSWYQQALGQGPQFIFQYYEEEERQRGNFPDRFSGHQFPNYSSELNVNALLLGDSALYLCASSLGRISGNTIYFGEGSWLTVV.

The chain joins TRBV6-5 to TRBJ2-2; D is possibly TRBD1 (6 bases). The CDR3 consists of 13 residues. Trimming cost V 7 bases and J 4 bases, with 10 bases left between them. Germline assignment: CDR1 MNHEY and CDR2 SVGAGI. CDR3 residues: CASKKGVTGELFF. The DNA of the CDR3 is TGTGCCAGCAAAAAGGGGGTCACCGGGGAGCTGTTTTTT.

The chain has TRBV29-1 and TRBJ2-3, with TRBD2 matching 8 bases. The CDR3 length is 13 residues. V lost 3 bases to trimming and J lost 4 bases; unmatched junction nucleotides: 3. Germline CDR1 is SQVTM and CDR2 is ANQGSEA. The CDR3 nucleotides read TGCAGCGTTGAGCGGGGACTAGCAGATACGCAGTATTTT. Its protein product is CSVERGLADTQYF.

V and J are TRBV6-5 and TRBJ2-6; the D gene is possibly TRBD1 (5 bases). The CDR3 consists of 15 residues. Trimming removed 6 bases from V and 0 bases from J, with 9 bases in between. Germline V gene lookup returns CDR1 MNHEY and CDR2 SVGAGI. This CDR3 reads CASSLQGSGANVLTF. In DNA form, the CDR3 reads TGTGCCAGCAGCCTGCAGGGCTCTGGGGCCAACGTCCTGACTTTC.

This clone was recorded once. The CDR3 bases are TGTGCCAGCAGCAGGGCAGGGGGATTTAATCAGCCCCAGCATTTT. It yields the protein CASSRAGGFNQPQHF. The rearrangement uses TRBV14 and TRBJ1-5; 7 bases map to TRBD1. The CDR3 is 15 amino acids. CDR1 is SGHDN and CDR2 is FVKESK in the germline V gene. The J segment lost 4 bases and the V segment lost 5 bases, leaving 8 bases of the junction unmatched. The full variable domain, rest sourced from reference TRBV14 and TRBJ1-5, is EAGVTQFPSHSVIEKGQTVTLRCDPISGHDNLYWYRRVMGKEIKFLLHFVKESKQDESGMPNNRFLAERTGGTYSTLKVQPAELEDSGVYFCASSRAGGFNQPQHFGDGTRLSIL.

The table lists this clone with a few counts. The V call is TRBV6-1, the J call TRBJ1-2; 10 bases fit TRBD1. Germline CDR1 is MNHNS and CDR2 is SASEGT. V lost 1 base, J lost 6 bases, and 5 bases stayed unmatched. The CDR3 consists of 15 residues. CDR3 sequence reads: CASSEGDGTGDGYTF. The DNA for the CDR3 is TGTGCCAGCAGTGAAGGTGACGGGACAGGGGATGGCTACACCTTC.

V usage is TRBV18 and J usage is TRBJ2-3; perhaps TRBD1 as D (6 bases). Deletions cut 6 bases from V and 6 bases from J, with 13 bases between. From germline, CDR1 is KGHSH and CDR2 LQKENI. The CDR3 contains 13 residues. CDR3 residues: CASSQNRVDTQYF. CDR3 sequence (DNA): TGTGCCAGCTCGCAAAACAGGGTGGATACGCAGTATTTT.

The rearrangement uses TRBV7-2 and TRBJ2-5, with a possible D match to TRBD1 (6 bases). The CDR3 has 16 amino acids. V was trimmed by 5 bases and J by 2 bases, leaving 18 bases between them. The germline CDR1 and CDR2 sequences are SGHTA and FQGNSA. CDR3 DNA sequence: TGTGCCAGCAGCAAACCCCGAACCCAGGGGCAAGAGACCCAGTACTTC. It codes for CASSKPRTQGQETQYF.

This clone was detected a few times. The CDR3 bases are TGTGCCAGCAGCCGCGCGACAGGGCACTATGGCTACACCTTC. Protein sequence: CASSRATGHYGYTF. The V gene is TRBV7-7, the J gene TRBJ1-2; 7 bases match TRBD1. Unmatched junction bases numbered 6, after V lost 5 bases and J lost 3 bases. The CDR3 is 14 amino acids. Germline CDR1 is SSHAT and CDR2 is FNYEAQ (reference sequence).

The rearrangement links TRBV19 to TRBJ2-1; the match to TRBD1 covers 10 bases. This CDR3 comprises 16 residues. From germline, CDR1 is LNHDA and CDR2 SQIVND (reference sequence). J gave up 4 bases and V 5 bases, and 8 bases lay outside the gene matches. CDR3 in amino acids: CASSLTGGLRYNEQFF. In DNA form, the CDR3 reads TGTGCCAGTAGTCTGACAGGGGGCCTCCGGTACAATGAGCAGTTCTTC.

There are a few counts of this clone. Other DNA variants within this sample encode the same CDR3. The V call is TRBV2, the J call TRBJ2-2, with TRBD2 matching 14 bases. This CDR3 spans 17 amino acids. CDR1 and CDR2 from the germline V gene are SNHLY and FYNNEI. Unmatched junction bases numbered 1, after V lost 3 bases and J lost 1 base. The DNA for the CDR3 is TGTGCCAGCAGTGAGGGGACTAGCGGGGGGAACACCGGGGAGCTGTTTTTT. Translation: CASSEGTSGGNTGELFF.